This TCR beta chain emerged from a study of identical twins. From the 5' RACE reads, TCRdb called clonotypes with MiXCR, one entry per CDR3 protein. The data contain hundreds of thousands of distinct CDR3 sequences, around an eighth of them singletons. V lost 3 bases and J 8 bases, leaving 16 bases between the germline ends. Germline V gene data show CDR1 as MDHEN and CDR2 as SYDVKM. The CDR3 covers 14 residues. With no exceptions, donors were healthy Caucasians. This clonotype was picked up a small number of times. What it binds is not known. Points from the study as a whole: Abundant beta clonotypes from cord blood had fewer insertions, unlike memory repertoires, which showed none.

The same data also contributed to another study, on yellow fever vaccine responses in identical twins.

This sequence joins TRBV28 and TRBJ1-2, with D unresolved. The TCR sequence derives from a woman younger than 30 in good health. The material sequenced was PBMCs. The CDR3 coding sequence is TGTGCCAGCAGTTTTCTTGCGGTGATTGGGGGCTACACCTTC. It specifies CASSFLAVIGGYTF.